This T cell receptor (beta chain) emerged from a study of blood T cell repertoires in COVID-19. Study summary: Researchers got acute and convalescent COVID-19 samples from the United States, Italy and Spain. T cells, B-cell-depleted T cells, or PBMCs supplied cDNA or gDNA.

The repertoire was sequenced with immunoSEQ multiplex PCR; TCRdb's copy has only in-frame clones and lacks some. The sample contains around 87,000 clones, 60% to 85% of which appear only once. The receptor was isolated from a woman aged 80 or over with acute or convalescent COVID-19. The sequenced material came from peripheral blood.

This CDR3 reads CASSENSRGQRMNTEAFF. The CDR3 DNA reads TGTGCCAGCAGCGAAAACTCGAGGGGGCAAAGAATGAACACTGAAGCTTTCTTT. The rearrangement uses TRBV3-1 (or the pseudogene TRBV3-2) and TRBJ1-1, with 7 bases aligning to TRBD1. V lost 5 bases, J lost 0 bases, and 15 bases stayed unmatched. There are 18 residues in the CDR3. CDR1 LGHDT and CDR2 YNNKEL come from the germline V gene (reference sequence).